This entry features one TCR beta chain sequence. Antigen specificity is unknown. Germline CDR1 reads ENHRY; CDR2 reads SYGVKD. V lost 5 bases, J lost 5 bases, and 8 bases stayed unmatched. The CDR3 spans 15 residues. The record originates from a study of cytomegalovirus exposure and HLA in healthy donors. Study-level information: Early on, a data release was issued that held about 85 million unique TCRs from HLA-typed donors. Regarding the study as a whole: Researchers reported that a few CMV-associated chains were confirmed in vitro as CMV antigen-specific. Researchers reported from a later analysis that most CMV-associated TCR beta chains appeared HLA-restricted. Earlier results showed most TCR beta V segments being productive about 87% or about 30% of the time.

Both 60 Vbeta primers and 13 Jbeta primers went into the PCR. The protocol was immunoSEQ multiplex PCR, while the TCRdb copy is restricted to in-frame clones and leaves out a portion. The repertoire holds 100,000 to 150,000 clones, with about 64% as singletons. The receptor comes from a woman between 40 and 55 years old in good health and CMV-seronegative. This chain connects TRBV10-3 to TRBJ2-2; the match to TRBD1 covers 7 bases. The sequencing input was PBMCs. CDR3 nucleotides: TGTGCCATCAGTTTCACAGGGGTGGAGACCGGGGAGCTGTTTTTT. It is translated as CAISFTGVETGELFF.